The rows below give T cell receptor beta chains drawn from one sample of a study of human T cells and chemical hapten exposure. TCRdb re-called the RACE reads through MiXCR, storing one row per CDR3 protein. Of 360,000 or so distinct CDR3 sequences listed, about 6% were seen once; the top ten hold about 5.4%. The sample in question was whole blood, obtained in connection with sensitization to the hapten diphenylcyclopropenone (DPC). The receptors shown here come from a woman under 30 with alopecia areata. Some clones in this sample may be carry-over from other donors' samples. Each CDR3 is given with its conserved first and last residue. The D gene is left open where the match is weak. For some rows the clone size is stated as once, few or many, or as a class when expanded; others skip it.

J gene | D gene | clone size | V gene | CDR3 DNA | CDR3 protein
TRBJ1-1 | TRBD1 | few | TRBV5-4 | TGTGCCAGCAGGTCCGGGACAGAACTTATGAACACTGAAGCTTTCTTT | CASRSGTELMNTEAFF
TRBJ2-1 | . | . | TRBV29-1 | TGCAGCGTTGTCGGGGGAGTCTACAATGAGCAGTTCTTC | CSVVGGVYNEQFF
TRBJ1-4 | TRBD1 | many | TRBV2 | TGTGCCAGCAAGGACAGGGGAAACACTAATGAAAAACTGTTTTTT | CASKDRGNTNEKLFF
TRBJ1-2 | TRBD1 | many | TRBV3-1 | TGTGCCAGCAGCGGACAGGGGGCTGGCTATGGCTACACCTTC | CASSGQGAGYGYTF
TRBJ1-1 | . | few | TRBV29-1 | TGCAGCGTTTCAGGGACGCTTCGGAACACTGAAGCTTTCTTT | CSVSGTLRNTEAFF
TRBJ1-2 | TRBD1 | few | TRBV18 | TGTGCCAGCTCAACAGGGGAGGATGGCTACACCTTC | CASSTGEDGYTF
TRBJ2-7 | . | many | TRBV29-1 | TGCAGCGTTGACGACGGTCCCTACGAGCAGTACTTC | CSVDDGPYEQYF
TRBJ2-5 | . | few | TRBV3-1 | TGTGCCAGCAGCCTCCATTCGGACTCGATTCAAGAGACCCAGTACTTC | CASSLHSDSIQETQYF
TRBJ2-1 | TRBD2 | many | TRBV7-2 | TGTGCCAGCAGCTTTGAGCGGGGGGATGAGCAGTTCTTC | CASSFERGDEQFF
TRBJ2-1 | . | many | TRBV5-4 | TGTGCCAGCAGCCTCAGGAGGGGGGTTAACAATGAGCAGTTCTTC | CASSLRRGVNNEQFF
TRBJ2-3 | . | many | TRBV6-6 | TGTGCCAGCAGTTACGGTCAATTAAGGGCGGCAGATACGCAGTATTTT | CASSYGQLRAADTQYF
TRBJ2-7 | . | many | TRBV12-3/TRBV12-4 | TGTGCCAGCAGTTTCTCTCTCTATCGCTACGAGCAGTACTTC | CASSFSLYRYEQYF
TRBJ2-1 | . | . | TRBV20-1 | TGCAGTGCTAGTGACCGCGGGGGCCCGTTTAGTGAGCAGTTCTTC | CSASDRGGPFSEQFF
TRBJ1-4 | . | few | TRBV3-1 | TGTGCCAGCAGCCAAGCGTTACAGAGTGTTAATGAAAAACTGTTTTTT | CASSQALQSVNEKLFF
TRBJ2-5 | . | few | TRBV7-9 | TGTGCCAGCAGCTATGGTGCTGCAGTGAACCAAGAGACCCAGTACTTC | CASSYGAAVNQETQYF
TRBJ1-4 | . | . | TRBV7-6 | TGTGCCAGCAGCTTTAGGGGTAATGAAAAACTGTTTTTT | CASSFRGNEKLFF
TRBJ2-5 | . | few | TRBV5-5 | TGTGCCAGCAGCTTTGCTGCGGGGACGGAGACCCAGTACTTC | CASSFAAGTETQYF
TRBJ2-2 | . | few | TRBV6-4 | TGTGCCAGCAGAAGACAGGAGGGCACCGGGGAGCTGTTTTTT | CASRRQEGTGELFF
TRBJ2-3 | TRBD2 | few | TRBV7-9 | TGTGCCAGCAGCTTAAATAGCGGGGGGGCCCTGGATACGCAGTATTTT | CASSLNSGGALDTQYF
TRBJ1-6 | TRBD1 | few | TRBV7-2 | TGTGCCAGCAGCCTATTGGGACAGAGAATTAATTCACCCCTCCACTTT | CASSLLGQRINSPLHF
TRBJ1-1 | TRBD1 | . | TRBV3-1 | TGTGCCAGCAGCGCTCAGGGGGCCACTGAAGCTTTCTTT | CASSAQGATEAFF
TRBJ1-1 | . | many | TRBV29-1 | TGCAGCGTTGAGAAAGGGGTTAGCACTGAAGCTTTCTTT | CSVEKGVSTEAFF
TRBJ1-2 | TRBD1 | few | TRBV12-3/TRBV12-4 | TGTGCCAGCAGAACACAGGGGGCGCGTGGCTACACCTTC | CASRTQGARGYTF
TRBJ2-7 | TRBD1 | few | TRBV20-1 | TGCAGGGCCGGGACAGGTCCCTACGAGCAGTACTTC | CRAGTGPYEQYF
TRBJ1-5 | TRBD1 | many | TRBV7-2 | TGTGCCAGCAGCTTAGGGGACAGGGTTTTTGGGCGGCCCCAGCATTTT | CASSLGDRVFGRPQHF
TRBJ2-7 | . | . | TRBV7-9 | TGTGCCAGCAGCTTAAGGGACCCCTCTTCGGAGCAGTACTTC | CASSLRDPSSEQYF
TRBJ2-1 | TRBD1 | few | TRBV4-3 | TGCGCCAGCAGCCAAGAGTGGGGACAGGAGGGTAATGAGCAGTTCTTC | CASSQEWGQEGNEQFF
TRBJ2-3 | . | few | TRBV10-3 | TGTGCCATCATGGGCCAGTACACAGATACGCAGTATTTT | CAIMGQYTDTQYF
TRBJ2-1 | . | . | TRBV7-2 | TGTGCCACCGTGTCACGGTCTTTTGATGAGCAGTTCTTC | CATVSRSFDEQFF
TRBJ2-7 | . | few | TRBV20-1 | TGCAGTGCTAGAGGGGGGAGAGTGGTCTACGAGCAGTACTTC | CSARGGRVVYEQYF
TRBJ1-1 | . | many | TRBV3-1 | TGTGCCAGCAGCCAAGGTCTGGGGGCGACCACTGAAGCTTTCTTT | CASSQGLGATTEAFF
TRBJ1-1 | TRBD1 | . | TRBV29-1 | TGCAGCGTCCGCGCCAGGGGGCGAGGGACTGAAGCTTTCTTT | CSVRARGRGTEAFF
TRBJ2-7 | TRBD1 | . | TRBV3-1 | TGTGCCAGCAGCCAAGATAGCAGGACAGGGCTCTCCTACGAGCAGTACTTC | CASSQDSRTGLSYEQYF
TRBJ2-7 | . | . | TRBV6-6 | TGTGCCAGCAGCGAAAGGGGTGACGAGCAGTACTTC | CASSERGDEQYF
TRBJ2-2 | . | . | TRBV5-1 | TGCGCCAGCACTGTCAGGGCGAACACCGGGGAGCTGTTTTTT | CASTVRANTGELFF
TRBJ2-5 | . | many | TRBV28 | TGTGCCAGCAGTTCATACTGGACAGCCCGAGTCGAGACCCAGTACTTC | CASSSYWTARVETQYF